This passage covers 27 T cell receptor beta chains from one sample sequenced in a study of cytomegalovirus exposure and HLA in healthy donors. In the PCR, 60 Vbeta and 13 Jbeta primers were used. The table came from immunoSEQ multiplex PCR; TCRdb's copy has only in-frame clones and leaves some out. The table records some 81,000 clones, 60% to 75% of them present only once. Sequencing was performed on PBMCs. Every receptor here comes from a woman aged 40-49 years in good health and CMV-seropositive.

The rearrangement uses TRBV5-4 and TRBJ1-6; perhaps TRBD1 as D (5 bases). The CDR3 loop spans 14 amino acids. Germline V gene data show CDR1 as SGHNT and CDR2 as YYREEE (reference sequence). Deletions cut 4 bases from V and 8 bases from J, with 13 bases between. CDR3: CASSRGGVDSPLHF. The CDR3 DNA reads TGTGCCAGCAGCCGCGGGGGTGTGGATTCACCCCTCCACTTT.

The chain uses TRBV5-1 and TRBJ1-1; 8 nucleotides line up with TRBD1. J was trimmed by 4 bases and V by 4 bases; bases with no gene match: 12. Germline V CDR1 and CDR2: SGHRS, YFSETQ. The CDR3 consists of 16 residues. CDR3 protein: CASSRTGQGSGTEAFF. CDR3 sequence (DNA): TGCGCCAGCAGCCGGACAGGGCAAGGAAGTGGCACTGAAGCTTTCTTT.

The chain carries TRBV9 and TRBJ2-5, with D possibly TRBD2 on 6 matching bases. The V gene's germline CDR1 is SGDLS and CDR2 YYNGEE. The CDR3 loop spans 13 amino acids. Trimming stripped 2 bases from V and 1 base from J, with 6 bases between. The CDR3 reads CASSVSGQETQYF. As DNA, the CDR3 is TGTGCCAGCAGCGTTAGCGGCCAAGAGACCCAGTACTTC.

This clone was observed a few times. This chain joins TRBV19 and TRBJ1-1, with D unresolved. Germline values: CDR1 LNHDA, CDR2 SQIVND (reference sequence). V was shortened by 5 bases and J by 5 bases, with 12 bases between the two germline ends. The CDR3 spans 13 residues. Written as DNA, the CDR3 is TGTGCCAGTAGTGTAAGTAGTCGGACTGAAGCTTTCTTT. It is translated as CASSVSSRTEAFF.

A note on this clone: The same CDR3 is also encoded by other DNA sequences in this sample. The chain is built from TRBV4-2 and TRBJ2-5; D uncertain. Trimming shortened V by 0 bases and J by 2 bases, and 7 bases separated the two germline ends. Germline CDR1 is LGHNA and CDR2 is YNFKEQ. This CDR3 has 14 amino acids. CDR3 DNA sequence: TGTGCCAGCAGCCAAGATTGGCAGCAAGAGACCCAGTACTTC. Translated, it gives CASSQDWQQETQYF.

This chain uses TRBV29-1 with TRBJ1-3; maybe TRBD1 (5 bases). V was pared by 6 bases and J by 1 base, with 13 bases between. This CDR3 spans 14 amino acids. From germline, CDR1 is SQVTM and CDR2 ANQGSEA. Here the CDR3 reads CSVKHGTSGNTIYF. CDR3 in DNA: TGCAGCGTCAAACACGGGACTTCTGGAAACACCATATATTTT.

The V call is TRBV10-3, the J call TRBJ2-3, with TRBD2 as a possible D gene (6 bases). This CDR3 has 13 residues. Between the trimmed V and J ends, which lost 8 bases and 1 base, there was a span of 10 bases. Germline-derived CDR1 and CDR2 are ENHRY and SYGVKD. DNA of the CDR3: TGTGCCATCGCGGGACTCGGCACAGATACGCAGTATTTT. Its translation: CAIAGLGTDTQYF.

V gene TRBV19 combines with J gene TRBJ1-5; 8 nucleotides match TRBD1. The CDR3 is made up of 14 amino acids. V lost 7 bases and J lost 9; bases outside the gene matches: 11. Germline values: CDR1 LNHDA, CDR2 SQIVND (reference sequence). The CDR3 sequence: CASTNDRGLGPQHF. The CDR3 nucleotides are TGTGCCAGTACTAATGACAGGGGACTCGGGCCCCAGCATTTT.

This clone was picked up one time. The CDR3 here is CASSSTGANTGELFF. CDR3 sequence (DNA): TGTGCCAGCAGTTCAACAGGGGCGAACACCGGGGAGCTGTTTTTT. The chain is built from TRBV27 and TRBJ2-2, with 7 bases lining up with TRBD1. V shed 4 bases, J shed 0 bases, and the junction held 2 bases outside the gene matches. The CDR3 spans 15 residues. Germline V CDR1 and CDR2: MNHEY, SMNVEV (reference sequence).

This clone has more than one count but fewer than ten. This chain links TRBV6-5 with TRBJ1-4; D is perhaps TRBD1 (6 bases). Germline-derived CDR1 and CDR2 are MNHEY and SVGAGI. Trimming pared 5 bases from V and 8 bases from J, leaving 18 bases between. The CDR3 runs 15 residues. The CDR3 is CASSNPGHPEEKLFF. The CDR3 DNA is TGTGCCAGCAGTAATCCGGGACACCCGGAGGAAAAACTGTTTTTT.

This clone was seen only a few times. The CDR3 DNA reads TGTGCCAGCAGTGACAGGGGGCCCACTCAGCAGTACTTC. As protein: CASSDRGPTQQYF. This rearrangement joins TRBV6-6 to TRBJ2-7, with TRBD1 matching over 10 bases. The CDR3 is made up of 13 amino acids. In germline, CDR1 is MNHNY, CDR2 SVGAGI (reference sequence). The J segment lost 8 bases and the V segment lost 5 bases, leaving 6 bases of the junction unmatched.

V usage is TRBV6-1 and J usage is TRBJ1-2, with TRBD1 identical over 7 bases. Germline-derived CDR1 and CDR2 are MNHNS and SASEGT. This CDR3 has 15 amino acids. V was clipped by 4 bases and J by 0 bases; unmatched bases: 5. The CDR3 DNA reads as TGTGCCAGCAGTGGCTGGGACAGAGCTAACTATGGCTACACCTTC. Translating gives CASSGWDRANYGYTF.

The V and J genes are TRBV14 and TRBJ2-1; the D is unclear. The V gene's germline CDR1 is SGHDN and CDR2 FVKESK. Between the trimmed V and J ends, which lost 3 bases and 3 bases, there was a span of 9 bases. This CDR3 has 14 residues. The CDR3 is CASSQWSGYNEQFF. CDR3 nucleotide sequence: TGTGCCAGCAGCCAGTGGTCGGGCTACAATGAGCAGTTCTTC. Drawing the rest from reference TRBV14 and TRBJ2-1, the complete variable domain is EAGVTQFPSHSVIEKGQTVTLRCDPISGHDNLYWYRRVMGKEIKFLLHFVKESKQDESGMPNNRFLAERTGGTYSTLKVQPAELEDSGVYFCASSQWSGYNEQFFGPGTRLTVL.

This clone was detected only once. The chain combines TRBV5-1 with TRBJ2-1; TRBD1 matches at 7 bases. CDR1 SGHRS and CDR2 YFSETQ come from the germline V gene. Trimming at V came to 4 bases and at J to 5 bases, leaving 6 bases not matched to a gene. This CDR3 is built from 14 residues. The CDR3 sequence is CASSPGTENNEQFF. The CDR3 DNA sequence: TGCGCCAGCAGCCCAGGGACAGAAAACAATGAGCAGTTCTTC.

This clone occurred once. The chain joins TRBV30 to TRBJ2-1; unclear D gene. Looked up from germline, CDR1 is GTSNPN and CDR2 is SVGIG (reference sequence). This CDR3 is built from 11 residues. Trimming left V 2 bases short and J 6 bases short, with 5 bases between. In nucleotides, the CDR3 is TGTGCCTGGAGTCTTCTCAATGAGCAGTTCTTC. It translates to CAWSLLNEQFF. The full variable domain, completed using reference TRBV30 and TRBJ2-1, is SQTIHQWPATLVQPVGSPLSLECTVEGTSNPNLYWYRQAAGRGLQLLFYSVGIGQISSEVPQNLSASRPQDRQFILSSKKLLLSDSGFYLCAWSLLNEQFFGPGTRLTVL.

The chain links TRBV7-2 to TRBJ2-1, with 12 bases identical to TRBD2. Germline V gene lookup returns CDR1 SGHTA and CDR2 FQGNSA. With V trimmed by 7 bases and J by 0 bases, 13 bases remained unmatched. The CDR3 covers 19 residues. CDR3 DNA: TGTGCCAGCAACCCTTCCGGACTAGCGGGGCCGAGCTCCTACAATGAGCAGTTCTTC. As protein: CASNPSGLAGPSSYNEQFF.

J is TRBJ2-7 and V is TRBV30, with 13 positions matching TRBD2. CDR1 and CDR2 from the germline V gene are GTSNPN and SVGIG (reference sequence). CDR3 length: 19 amino acids. Germline trimming cut 0 bases from V and 2 bases from J; bases unmatched to any gene: 13. CDR3 DNA sequence: TGTGCCTGGAGTGTACCGAGTACTAGCGGGAGGGATAACCCCTACGAGCAGTACTTC. This translates into CAWSVPSTSGRDNPYEQYF.

This chain uses TRBV19 with TRBJ2-7; 9 bases match TRBD2. There are 16 residues in the CDR3. Germline V gene sequence: CDR1 LNHDA, CDR2 SQIVND (reference sequence). V dropped 0 bases and J dropped 4; count of bases not matched to a gene: 7. This CDR3 is CASSIDHAGGQYEQYF. The CDR3 nucleotides read TGTGCCAGTAGTATAGATCACGCGGGAGGGCAATACGAGCAGTACTTC.

This chain joins TRBV19 and TRBJ2-2; no clear D. Trimming pared 5 bases from V and 4 bases from J, leaving 14 bases between. This CDR3 contains 15 residues. CDR1 and CDR2 (germline): LNHDA, SQIVND (reference sequence). CDR3 residues: CASSFDQAGTGELFF. CDR3 in DNA: TGTGCCAGTAGTTTTGATCAGGCTGGCACCGGGGAGCTGTTTTTT.

Points on this clone: The junction does not match germline at one end; this may be a read error. The chain joins TRBV4-1 to TRBJ2-7, with D uncertain. The CDR3 has 14 amino acids. Looked up from germline, CDR1 is MGHRA and CDR2 is YSYEKL. The CDR3 DNA is TGTGCCAGCAGCCAAGCCCCTAGTTCTTACGAGCAGTACTTC. The encoded protein is CASSQAPSSYEQYF.

This clone was counted between two and nine times. The V call is TRBV28, the J call TRBJ2-5; a weak D match, TRBD1 (5 bases). CDR1 and CDR2 (germline): MDHEN, SYDVKM. V lost 6 bases, J lost 5 bases, and 13 bases lay in between. The length of the CDR3 is 13 residues. The CDR3 nucleotides are TGTGCCAGCAGCACTATACAGGAGGAGACCCAGTACTTC. It specifies CASSTIQEETQYF.

To note about this clone: One junction end disagrees with the germline gene, perhaps due to a read error. The J gene is TRBJ1-2, the V gene TRBV7-2; D unclear. CDR3 length equals 15 residues. Germline lookup yields CDR1 SGHTA and CDR2 FQGNSA. Here the CDR3 DNA reads TGTGCCAGCAGCTTAGGTACTAACGATAACTATGGCTACCCCTTC. This encodes CASSLGTNDNYGYPF.

This clone was found once. This chain connects TRBV15 to TRBJ2-5; D ambiguous. Germline CDR1 reads LNHNV; CDR2 reads YYDKDF (reference sequence). The CDR3 has 13 residues. With 0 bases removed from V and 5 bases from J, the gap between germline ends came to 7 bases. CDR3 residues: CATSRDKEETQYF. CDR3 bases: TGTGCCACCAGCAGAGATAAAGAGGAGACCCAGTACTTC.

The CDR3 nucleotides read TGCGCCAGCAGCCAAGGACGGGGGGGCCTTGAGACCCAGTACTTC. Its translation is CASSQGRGGLETQYF. The rearrangement joins TRBV4-1 to TRBJ2-5, with 8 positions matching TRBD2. Germline V lookup: CDR1 MGHRA, CDR2 YSYEKL. This CDR3 is 15 amino acids long. J was trimmed by 5 bases and V by 1 base; bases with no gene match: 6.

The chain links TRBV2 to TRBJ2-1, with 7 bases aligning to TRBD2. V lost 6 bases, J lost 15 bases, and 11 bases stayed unmatched. CDR1 and CDR2 (germline): SNHLY, FYNNEI. This CDR3 is 12 amino acids long. CDR3 sequence: CASRLEAGVGFF. CDR3 DNA: TGTGCCAGCAGACTCGAGGCGGGGGTGGGGTTCTTC.

The sample holds one count of this clone. This rearrangement joins TRBV7-2 to TRBJ2-7; D remains ambiguous. V was pared by 1 base and J by 0 bases, with 4 bases between. Germline CDR1 and CDR2: SGHTA and FQGNSA. The CDR3 has 13 residues. The CDR3: CASSLGPSYEQYF. CDR3 DNA sequence: TGTGCCAGCAGCTTAGGGCCCTCCTACGAGCAGTACTTC.

This clone turned up a few times. The rearrangement joins TRBV7-2 to TRBJ2-7; 9 nucleotides agree with TRBD2. This CDR3 contains 14 residues. Unmatched junction bases numbered 6, after V lost 5 bases and J lost 4 bases. Looked up from germline, CDR1 is SGHTA and CDR2 is FQGNSA. The CDR3 coding sequence is TGTGCCAGCAGCCTGGGACTAGCCGGTTACGAGCAGTACTTC. Encoded protein: CASSLGLAGYEQYF.